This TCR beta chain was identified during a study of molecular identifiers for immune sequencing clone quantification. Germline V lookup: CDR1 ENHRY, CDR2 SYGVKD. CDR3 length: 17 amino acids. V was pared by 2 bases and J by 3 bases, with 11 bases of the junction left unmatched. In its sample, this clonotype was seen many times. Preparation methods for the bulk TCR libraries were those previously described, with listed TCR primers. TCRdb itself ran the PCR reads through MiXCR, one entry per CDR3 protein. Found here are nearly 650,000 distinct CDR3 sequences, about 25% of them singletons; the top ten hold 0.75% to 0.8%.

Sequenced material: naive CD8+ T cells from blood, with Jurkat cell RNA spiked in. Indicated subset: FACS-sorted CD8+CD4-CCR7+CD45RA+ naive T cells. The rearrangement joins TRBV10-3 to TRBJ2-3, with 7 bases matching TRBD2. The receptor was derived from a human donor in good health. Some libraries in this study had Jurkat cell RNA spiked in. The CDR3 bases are TGTGCCATCAGTGAGCCCTTGGCGGGAGACCAGACAGATACGCAGTATTTT. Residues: CAISEPLAGDQTDTQYF.